Listed below are T cell receptor beta chains from one sample, sequenced in a study of human T cells and chemical hapten exposure. TCRdb reanalysed the RACE reads using MiXCR and keeps one entry per CDR3 protein. The sample carries tens of thousands of distinct CDR3 sequences, about 8% recorded once. The material was whole blood, obtained in connection with sensitization to the hapten diphenylcyclopropenone (DPC). The receptors originated from a woman between 45 and 65 years old with alopecia areata. Some clones in this sample may be carry-over from other donors' samples. The CDR3 runs from the conserved cysteine through the conserved F or W. A D gene is named only where the DNA matches it firmly. Only some rows state a clone size, as once, few, many or a class for expanded clones.

clone_size d_call j_call v_call cdr3_nt cdr3_aa
NA TRBD2 TRBJ2-6 TRBV4-2 TGTGCCAGCAGCCAAGAGGCCAGCGGGAGGGCCCCTGGGGCCAACGTCCTGACTTTC CASSQEASGRAPGANVLTF
NA TRBD1 TRBJ1-1 TRBV6-1 TGTGCCAGCAGTGACGATGGGACAGGGGTGACTGAAGCTTTCTTT CASSDDGTGVTEAFF
many TRBD1 TRBJ2-7 TRBV4-2 TGTGCCAGCAGCCAAGCTAACAGGGGGTACGAGCAGTACTTC CASSQANRGYEQYF
NA TRBD2 TRBJ2-3 TRBV28 TGTGCCAGCAGAGCGTTCAGCGGGAGGGCCAAAGATACGCAGTATTTT CASRAFSGRAKDTQYF
NA TRBD2 TRBJ2-3 TRBV20-1 TGCAGTGCTAGGGGACTAGCGCTAAGCACAGATACGCAGTATTTT CSARGLALSTDTQYF
NA TRBD1 TRBJ1-1 TRBV11-2 TGTGCCAGCAGCTCCGACAGGGTAAAAGCTTTCTTT CASSSDRVKAFF
few TRBD1 TRBJ2-2 TRBV5-1 TGCGCCAGCAGCTTGGCCGGGACAGGCACCGGGGAGCTGTTTTTT CASSLAGTGTGELFF
few TRBD1 TRBJ1-1 TRBV5-6 TGTGCCAGCAGCTTGGCCGTGGACAGGGCTTTGAACACTGAAGCTTTCTTT CASSLAVDRALNTEAFF
many NA TRBJ1-4 TRBV10-3 TGTGCCATCAGTGAGCCCGCCTCAGGGGAAAAACTGTTTTTT CAISEPASGEKLFF
few TRBD1 TRBJ2-7 TRBV7-9 TGTGCCAGCAGCACAGGGGCAACCTACGAGCAGTACTTC CASSTGATYEQYF
NA TRBD1 TRBJ2-6 TRBV28 TGTGCCAGCAGTTTCAGACAGGGAAGGCATTCTGGGGCCAACGTCCTGACTTTC CASSFRQGRHSGANVLTF
NA TRBD2 TRBJ2-3 TRBV11-2 TGTGCCAGCAGCCCAACTAGCGGGGCTCCCACAGATACGCAGTATTTT CASSPTSGAPTDTQYF
many TRBD2 TRBJ2-2 TRBV11-2 TGTGCCAGCAGCCGGACTAGCGCCACCGGGGAGCTGTTTTTT CASSRTSATGELFF
few TRBD2 TRBJ2-2 TRBV2 TGTGCCAGCAGTCTTCTAGCGGGGGGCTCTTCCGGGGAGCTGTTTTTT CASSLLAGGSSGELFF
few NA TRBJ1-5 TRBV19 TGTGCCAGTAGTTGGCTCAATCAGCCCCAGCATTTT CASSWLNQPQHF
many TRBD1 TRBJ1-1 TRBV20-1 TGCAGTGCTAGAGATGGTGCAGGGGGAACTGAAGCTTTCTTT CSARDGAGGTEAFF
few NA TRBJ2-1 TRBV12-3/TRBV12-4 TGTGCCACCACCCTCGGCCCCATCGGTGAGCAGTTCTTC CATTLGPIGEQFF
NA NA TRBJ2-1 TRBV27 TGTGCCAGCAGTCGTGGTTACGGCAATGAGCAGTTCTTC CASSRGYGNEQFF
many NA TRBJ1-1 TRBV6-1 TGTGCCCACAGAGGGTATTCCGGCACTGAAGCTTTCTTT CAHRGYSGTEAFF
many NA TRBJ1-5 TRBV12-3/TRBV12-4 TGTGCCAGCAAGGAGGCAGGCAATCAGCCCCAGCATTTT CASKEAGNQPQHF
NA TRBD1 TRBJ2-4 TRBV5-6 TGTGCCAGCAGCTCAAACAGGGGGGCGGTATTAGCCAAAAACATTCAGTACTTC CASSSNRGAVLAKNIQYF
many NA TRBJ2-6 TRBV21-1 TGTGCACCCTCCAGGGCTGGGGCCAACGTCCTGACTTTC CAPSRAGANVLTF
NA TRBD2 TRBJ2-1 TRBV20-1 TGCAGTGCCAAAGGACTAGCGGGGGGCGACCCCTACAATGAGCAGTTCTTC CSAKGLAGGDPYNEQFF
NA NA TRBJ2-2 TRBV29-1 TGCAGCGCTGAAGGTGGAAGGGGAAAAGAGACCGGGGAGCTGTTTTTT CSAEGGRGKETGELFF
NA NA TRBJ2-3 TRBV7-2 TGTGCCAGCGGTCCATGGAGTCTGGATACGCAGTATTTT CASGPWSLDTQYF
NA NA TRBJ1-6 TRBV6-1 TGTGCCAGCAGTGAGGACGGCTTAAGCTCCTATAATTCACCCCTCCACTTT CASSEDGLSSYNSPLHF
few TRBD2 TRBJ2-1 TRBV28 TGTGCCAGCAGTCCCGGGACTAGCGGGAACAATGAGCAGTTCTTC CASSPGTSGNNEQFF
NA NA TRBJ1-5 TRBV6-1 TGTGCCAGCAGCCTCAATCAGCCCCAGCATTTT CASSLNQPQHF
NA NA TRBJ1-6 TRBV7-2 TGTGCCAGCAGCTTAGCAGGGGCGGCTTCACCCCTCCACTTT CASSLAGAASPLHF
NA NA TRBJ2-7 TRBV28 TGTGCCACCTACCAGGCCTACGAGCAGTACTTC CATYQAYEQYF
few TRBD1 TRBJ2-7 TRBV29-1 TGCAGCGTTGTTCGGGACAGCCCCTACGAGCAGTACTTC CSVVRDSPYEQYF
NA NA TRBJ1-6 TRBV5-4 TGTGCCAGCAGCTTGGGGCAGGGGTTCGCGAGATCACCCCTCCACTTT CASSLGQGFARSPLHF
many NA TRBJ1-1 TRBV12-3/TRBV12-4 TGTGCCAGCAGCACACGGCCGAACACTGAAGCTTTCTTT CASSTRPNTEAFF
NA NA TRBJ2-3 TRBV12-3/TRBV12-4 TGTGCCAGCAGTTCTCTAGAGGGGGGTACAGATACGCAGTATTTT CASSSLEGGTDTQYF
many NA TRBJ2-6 TRBV2 TGTGCCAGCAGAGAGGGACCTGGGGCCAACGTCCTGACTTTC CASREGPGANVLTF
NA TRBD2 TRBJ2-7 TRBV6-5 TGTGCCAGCAGTTACGCTAGCGGGAGGGCCGACGAGCAGTACTTC CASSYASGRADEQYF
few NA TRBJ2-6 TRBV7-2 TGTGCCAGCAGCTTCTATCCTGGGGCCAACGTCCTGACTTTC CASSFYPGANVLTF
few TRBD2 TRBJ2-3 TRBV7-9 TGTGCCAGCAGCTCCGGGACTAGCGGGAGGGATCGCGATACGCAGTATTTT CASSSGTSGRDRDTQYF
NA TRBD1 TRBJ2-3 TRBV10-3 TGTGCCATCAGTGGCGCGGGACAGGGGGCGAGAGATACGCAGTATTTT CAISGAGQGARDTQYF
few TRBD1 TRBJ2-3 TRBV28 TGTGCCAGCAAAAAGGACAGGGGGCCGGATACGCAGTATTTT CASKKDRGPDTQYF
NA NA TRBJ2-7 TRBV9 TGTGCCAGCAGCGTATCCCCGACAGGAACCTACGAGCAGTACTTC CASSVSPTGTYEQYF